These 24 T cell receptor beta chains were all obtained from the same sample, sequenced in a study of shared clonotypes between healthy human individuals. The data were produced by immunoSEQ multiplex PCR, yet TCRdb's version contains in-frame clones alone and is incomplete. The top ten hold 1.2% of the sample, which has 1.6 million or so clones, around 97% seen once. Sequencing was carried out using naive CD4+ T cells sorted from blood. Subset here: CD45RA+ positively selected. All receptors derive from a man aged 25-45 years in good health.

This chain joins TRBV29-1 and TRBJ2-1, with 7 bases aligning to TRBD2. Germline CDR1 and CDR2: SQVTM and ANQGSEA. With 7 bases clipped from V and 0 bases from J, the junction kept 9 bases outside the gene matches. The CDR3 runs to 15 residues. The CDR3 DNA is TGCAGCGGGTGGGGCGGGAGTAACTCCTACAATGAGCAGTTCTTC. Its translation: CSGWGGSNSYNEQFF.

This clone was recorded only once. The CDR3 region has the DNA TGTGCCAGCAGCGTGGGGAGCGGGAGGTCTTCCTACGAGCAGTACTTC. It is translated as CASSVGSGRSSYEQYF. The rearrangement links TRBV9 to TRBJ2-7; 9 bases map to TRBD2. This CDR3 spans 16 amino acids. V was clipped by 2 bases and J by 1 base; unmatched bases: 7. CDR1 and CDR2 from the germline V gene are SGDLS and YYNGEE.

This chain joins TRBV15 and TRBJ2-1; 9 bases fit TRBD2. J gave up 5 bases and V 0 bases, and 5 bases lay outside the gene matches. The germline V gene encodes CDR1 LNHNV and CDR2 YYDKDF (reference sequence). This CDR3 contains 16 residues. DNA of the CDR3: TGTGCCACCAGCAGAGATCGACTAGCGGTGAACAATGAGCAGTTCTTC. Translating gives CATSRDRLAVNNEQFF.

The genes are TRBV4-1 and TRBJ2-6, with a possible D match to TRBD1 (6 bases). Looked up from germline, CDR1 is MGHRA and CDR2 is YSYEKL. The CDR3 totals 17 residues. Trimming left V 6 bases short and J 0 bases short, with 15 bases between. In DNA, the CDR3 is TGCGCCAGCAGGTGGACAGCTAAGAGCTCTGGGGCCAACGTCCTGACTTTC. Encoded protein: CASRWTAKSSGANVLTF.

V and J are TRBV5-1 and TRBJ2-1; D ambiguous. CDR1 and CDR2 (germline): SGHRS, YFSETQ. The CDR3 spans 19 residues. Trimming removed 0 bases from V and 2 bases from J, with 21 bases in between. In DNA form, the CDR3 reads TGCGCCAGCAGCTTGGCTTGGTCAGAGCGCCAAAGACCCTACAATGAGCAGTTCTTC. This translates into CASSLAWSERQRPYNEQFF.

The chain links TRBV30 to TRBJ1-5; TRBD1 matches at 11 bases. The CDR3 runs 17 residues. J was trimmed by 1 base and V by 1 base; bases with no gene match: 6. Germline CDR1 is GTSNPN and CDR2 is SVGIG (reference sequence). CDR3 protein: CAWSGGTGGGSNQPQHF. The CDR3 region has the DNA TGTGCCTGGAGTGGAGGGACAGGGGGGGGGAGCAATCAGCCCCAGCATTTT.

The genes are TRBV5-6 and TRBJ1-5; tentatively, D is TRBD1 (5 bases). The length of the CDR3 is 14 residues. Germline assignment: CDR1 SGHDT and CDR2 YYEEEE. Trimming pared 1 base from V and 12 bases from J, leaving 17 bases between. The CDR3 protein is CASSLLVGDGLQHF. The DNA of the CDR3 is TGTGCCAGCAGCTTGTTAGTAGGGGACGGGCTCCAGCATTTT.

J is TRBJ1-1 and V is TRBV19, with D perhaps TRBD1 (6 bases). Germline loops: CDR1 LNHDA, CDR2 SQIVND (reference sequence). The CDR3 contains 16 residues. Trimming left V 0 bases short and J 1 base short, with 12 bases between. DNA of the CDR3: TGTGCCAGTAGTATAGATGCGACAGGAGCGAACACTGAAGCTTTCTTT. Translation gives CASSIDATGANTEAFF.

The CDR3 spells CASSQGTPYEQYF. DNA for the CDR3: TGTGCCAGCAGCCAGGGTACCCCCTACGAGCAGTACTTC. The chain recombines TRBV5-4 with TRBJ2-7; the D gene is possibly TRBD1 (5 bases). The germline gives CDR1 SGHNT, CDR2 YYREEE (reference sequence). The germline V and J ends were trimmed by 4 bases and 2 bases, with 10 bases remaining between them. The CDR3 is 13 amino acids.

The chain couples TRBV2 to TRBJ2-1; no reliable D call. There are 11 residues in the CDR3. Germline lookup yields CDR1 SNHLY and CDR2 FYNNEI. The V end was cut by 3 bases, the J end by 9 bases, with 6 bases between. The CDR3 DNA follows: TGTGCCAGCAGTGACTATACTGAGCAGTTCTTC. Translation: CASSDYTEQFF.

The chain employs TRBV5-1 and TRBJ1-3; a weak D match, TRBD1 (5 bases). CDR1 SGHRS and CDR2 YFSETQ come from the germline V gene. This CDR3 is 16 amino acids long. Trimming shortened V by 2 bases and J by 0 bases, and 12 bases separated the two germline ends. Here the CDR3 reads CASSFDSGLSGNTIYF. The CDR3 nucleotides read TGCGCCAGCAGCTTCGATTCAGGGCTCTCTGGAAACACCATATATTTT.

The chain is built from TRBV11-2 and TRBJ2-1; unclear D gene. Trimming cost V 3 bases and J 0 bases, with 9 bases left between them. Germline assignment: CDR1 SGHAT and CDR2 FQNNGV. This CDR3 has 15 amino acids. DNA of the CDR3: TGTGCCAGCAGCTTGAGCGTAAGCTCCTACAATGAGCAGTTCTTC. This codes for CASSLSVSSYNEQFF. Complete variable domain (other parts from reference TRBV11-2 and TRBJ2-1): EAGVAQSPRYKIIEKRQSVAFWCNPISGHATLYWYQQILGQGPKLLIQFQNNGVVDDSQLPKDRFSAERLKGVDSTLKIQPAKLEDSAVYLCASSLSVSSYNEQFFGPGTRLTVL.

This chain links TRBV11-1 with TRBJ2-7; D might be TRBD1 or TRBD2, each matching 7 bases. V was cut by 5 bases and J by 0 bases, with 14 bases left in between. The CDR3 runs 15 residues. Germline V CDR1 and CDR2: SGHAT, FQDESV (reference sequence). CDR3 in DNA: TGTGCCAGCAGCCTGGGAGGGGACAGCTCCTACGAGCAGTACTTC. This sequence encodes CASSLGGDSSYEQYF.

This chain connects TRBV9 to TRBJ1-4, with a possible D match to TRBD1 (5 bases). The CDR3 is 15 amino acids. CDR1 is SGDLS and CDR2 is YYNGEE in the germline V gene. Trimming left V 3 bases short and J 6 bases short, with 15 bases between. The CDR3 DNA reads as TGTGCCAGCAGCGGGGGCACCTCGGCCCATGAAAAACTGTTTTTT. Residues: CASSGGTSAHEKLFF.

V is TRBV19 and J is TRBJ1-1, with 7 bases that match TRBD1. Germline V lookup: CDR1 LNHDA, CDR2 SQIVND (reference sequence). CDR3 length: 14 amino acids. V lost 6 bases and J lost 8; bases outside the gene matches: 12. The CDR3 region has the DNA TGTGCCAGTAGGCCGACAGGGCCATTCTTCGAAGCTTTCTTT. This sequence encodes CASRPTGPFFEAFF.

This clone was seen only a few times. The chain links TRBV9 to TRBJ1-5, with unresolved D. Germline V gives CDR1 SGDLS, CDR2 YYNGEE. This CDR3 has 13 residues. Between the trimmed V and J ends, which lost 3 bases and 3 bases, there was a span of 7 bases. CDR3 nucleotides: TGTGCCAGCAGCGGGGATATCAATCAGCCCCAGCATTTT. As protein: CASSGDINQPQHF.

This rearrangement joins TRBV2 to TRBJ2-1, with 7 bases fitting TRBD2. CDR3 size: 13 residues. Trimming at V came to 7 bases and at J to 6 bases, leaving 6 bases not matched to a gene. CDR1 and CDR2 from the germline V gene are SNHLY and FYNNEI. The CDR3 region is CASNGEGGNEQFF. CDR3 DNA sequence: TGTGCCAGCAATGGGGAGGGAGGCAATGAGCAGTTCTTC.

This rearrangement joins TRBV6-5 to TRBJ1-1; no firm D call. With 0 bases removed from V and 7 bases from J, the gap between germline ends came to 9 bases. This CDR3 spans 13 amino acids. Germline V gene data show CDR1 as MNHEY and CDR2 as SVGAGI. CDR3 in DNA: TGTGCCAGCAGTTACTCGGGAAGCAATGAAGCTTTCTTT. This sequence encodes CASSYSGSNEAFF.

The chain joins TRBV5-6 to TRBJ2-3; maybe TRBD2 (6 bases). Deletions cut 0 bases from V and 4 bases from J, with 18 bases between. The CDR3 loop spans 17 amino acids. The germline gives CDR1 SGHDT, CDR2 YYEEEE. CDR3 DNA: TGTGCCAGCAGCTTGGTGTATAAGCGGGTAGGAGCAGATACGCAGTATTTT. It codes for CASSLVYKRVGADTQYF.

The J gene is TRBJ2-1, the V gene TRBV25-1; D may be TRBD1 or TRBD2 (5 bases each). Germline CDR1 is MGHDK and CDR2 is SYGVNS. V lost 4 bases and J lost 8, with 18 bases in between. CDR3 length: 15 amino acids. CDR3 amino acids: CASSGSGTLRDEQFF. The DNA for the CDR3 is TGTGCCAGCAGTGGATCCGGGACCCTTCGCGATGAGCAGTTCTTC.

Here the CDR3 reads CASSLKLGSAGELFF. For the CDR3, the DNA is TGTGCCAGCAGCTTGAAACTAGGGTCGGCCGGGGAGCTGTTTTTT. J is TRBJ2-2 and V is TRBV7-2; D perhaps matches TRBD2 (5 bases). This CDR3 has 15 residues. Deletions cut 3 bases from V and 6 bases from J, with 14 bases between. CDR1 and CDR2 from the germline V gene are SGHTA and FQGNSA. Full variable domain (missing parts from reference TRBV7-2 and TRBJ2-2): GAGVSQSPSNKVTEKGKDVELRCDPISGHTALYWYRQSLGQGLEFLIYFQGNSAPDKSGLPSDRFSAERTGGSVSTLTIQRTQQEDSAVYLCASSLKLGSAGELFFGEGSRLTVL.

This chain joins TRBV7-3 and TRBJ2-1; TRBD2 matches 13 bases. Trimming removed 5 bases from V and 8 bases from J; junction bases left unmatched: 6. The germline V gene encodes CDR1 SGHTA and CDR2 FQGTGA. CDR3 length equals 15 residues. As DNA, the CDR3 is TGTGCCAGCAGCCAAGGACTAGCGGGAGTCGATGAGCAGTTCTTC. Encoded protein: CASSQGLAGVDEQFF.

The genes are TRBV28 and TRBJ1-5; TRBD1 aligns across 7 bases. Germline CDR1 MDHEN, CDR2 SYDVKM. This CDR3 region has 19 residues. The V gene end was trimmed by 3 bases and the J gene end by 4 bases; junction bases not matched to a gene: 18. The CDR3 spells CASSFRRGRGLGGNQPQHF. The CDR3, as DNA: TGTGCCAGCAGTTTTAGGAGGGGGCGAGGTTTAGGTGGGAATCAGCCCCAGCATTTT.

This clone appeared once. V is TRBV7-9 and J is TRBJ2-3; 7 nucleotides align to TRBD2. The CDR3 is 16 residues long. The germline V gene encodes CDR1 SEHNR and CDR2 FQNEAQ (reference sequence). V lost 5 bases, J lost 5 bases, and 13 bases stayed unmatched. The CDR3 region is CASSRGASGLQDTQYF. CDR3 in DNA: TGTGCCAGCAGCCGAGGGGCTAGCGGCTTACAAGATACGCAGTATTTT.